This T cell receptor beta chain was identified in a study of pediatric ulcerative colitis. Comment on this clone: Its antigen is currently unknown.

Before the diagnostic colonoscopy, ulcerative colitis patients were free of immunosuppressive medication. Here immunoSEQ multiplex PCR was the method, and the copy in TCRdb shows in-frame clones only, minus some. The sample lists 55,000 to 65,000 clones; 77% were seen once. Deletions cut 6 bases from V and 5 bases from J, with 16 bases between. The CDR3 runs 14 residues. Per the germline V gene, CDR1 is LNHNV and CDR2 is YYDKDF (reference sequence). Study results and caveats: Clonal expansions reduced rectal repertoire diversity in acute severe colitis. Substantially fewer templates came from a couple of patients' blood samples.

Sample: blood. The J gene is TRBJ1-1, the V gene TRBV15, with D tentatively TRBD1 (6 bases). The clonotype originates from a boy younger than 18 with moderate ulcerative colitis. CDR3 amino acids: CATSYGGGQTEAFF. CDR3 coding DNA: TGTGCCACCAGTTACGGGGGGGGGCAGACTGAAGCTTTCTTT.